The 22 T cell receptor beta chains given below trace back to one sample, sequenced in a study of human T cells and chemical hapten exposure listed by TCRdb under 2021. Read against the paper, the sample's time point label means: patch test 3, about 24 weeks after DPC sensitization. The sample's treatment or condition label, in plain terms: therapeutic diphenylcyclopropenone sensitization with weekly scalp DPC. Libraries came from RACE. Sequencing relied on a NextSeq 500. Using fastp at Q25 and MiXCR, TCRdb reprocessed the public reads and kept productive beta chains. One record per CDR3 amino acid sequence lists the most common genes and DNA. Present in this sample are 45,000 to 60,000 distinct CDR3 sequences, 9.5% to 15% of which were seen just once. The ten largest clones capture around 2.4% of the sample. The input for sequencing was whole blood, taken in connection with sensitization to the hapten diphenylcyclopropenone (DPC). The receptors here all came from a man younger than 40 with alopecia areata. Some clones in this sample may be carry-over from other donors' samples.

V and J are TRBV7-2 and TRBJ2-7, with 7 bases that match TRBD2. There are 14 residues in the CDR3. V was clipped by 5 bases and J by 3 bases; unmatched bases: 7. CDR1 and CDR2 (germline): SGHTA, FQGNSA. The CDR3 bases are TGTGCCAGCAGCACTAGGCGGGGGTACTACGAGCAGTACTTC. This gives the protein CASSTRRGYYEQYF.

Ten or more counts support this clonotype. The chain carries TRBV7-2 and TRBJ2-7; 8 bases are shared with TRBD1. Germline V gene sequence: CDR1 SGHTA, CDR2 FQGNSA. V gave up 5 bases and J gave up 3 bases; unmatched junction bases: 9. The CDR3 consists of 15 residues. CDR3 DNA: TGTGCCAGCAGCCAGGTCCAGGGGGCAGTCTACGAGCAGTACTTC. Protein sequence: CASSQVQGAVYEQYF.

This clonotype was seen a few times. This chain uses TRBV28 with TRBJ1-1, with D possibly TRBD1 on 6 matching bases. Between the trimmed V and J ends, which lost 4 bases and 1 base, there was a span of 13 bases. The CDR3 is made up of 15 amino acids. Per the germline V gene, CDR1 is MDHEN and CDR2 is SYDVKM. The CDR3: CASSSSGRGNTEAFF. CDR3 coding DNA: TGTGCCAGCAGTTCATCCGGCAGGGGGAACACTGAAGCTTTCTTT. The full variable domain, rest sourced from reference TRBV28 and TRBJ1-1, is DVKVTQSSRYLVKRTGEKVFLECVQDMDHENMFWYRQDPGLGLRLIYFSYDVKMKEKGDIPEGYSVSREKKERFSLILESASTNQTSMYLCASSSSGRGNTEAFFGQGTRLTVV.

This clonotype was recorded at least ten times. The CDR3 is CASSLAGEGANVLTF. As DNA, the CDR3 is TGTGCCAGCAGCTTAGCCGGGGAAGGGGCCAACGTCCTGACTTTC. V gene TRBV7-2 combines with J gene TRBJ2-6, with D perhaps TRBD2 (5 bases). This CDR3 is built from 15 residues. V was shortened by 0 bases and J by 4 bases, with 7 bases between the two germline ends. Germline loops: CDR1 SGHTA, CDR2 FQGNSA.

As for this clonotype: A read error may be the cause here, since a much bigger clone is one base away. J is TRBJ1-1 and V is TRBV3-1; no clear D. The V gene's germline CDR1 is LGHDT and CDR2 YNNKEL (reference sequence). The CDR3 consists of 14 residues. The ends were cut back, 4 bases at V and 3 bases at J, with 12 bases in the middle. The CDR3 DNA sequence: TGTGCCAGCAGCCGACGACCCGGCTACACTGAAGCTTTCTTT. It yields the protein CASSRRPGYTEAFF.

This clonotype was picked up a small number of times. The chain joins TRBV5-4 to TRBJ2-5, with 8 bases lining up with TRBD2. Trimming cost V 0 bases and J 2 bases; bases outside gene matches: 6. CDR1 SGHNT and CDR2 YYREEE come from the germline V gene (reference sequence). The length of the CDR3 is 16 residues. Here the CDR3 reads CASSLGRVAGQETQYF. The CDR3, as DNA: TGTGCCAGCAGCTTGGGTAGAGTAGCGGGGCAAGAGACCCAGTACTTC.

This clonotype was picked up many times. The chain links TRBV7-3 to TRBJ1-2; D uncertain. Germline V gene lookup returns CDR1 SGHTA and CDR2 FQGTGA. The CDR3 is made up of 15 amino acids. The germline V and J ends were trimmed by 4 bases and 4 bases, with 16 bases remaining between them. CDR3 protein: CASSSGVGEGYGYTF. The CDR3 DNA sequence: TGTGCCAGCAGCTCCGGGGTCGGGGAAGGCTATGGCTACACCTTC.

The gene calls are TRBV12-3 or TRBV12-4 and TRBJ1-3, with D perhaps TRBD1 (6 bases). Trimming pared 5 bases from V and 7 bases from J, leaving 15 bases between. The length of the CDR3 is 14 residues. The CDR3 sequence: CASSPQHRANTIYF. DNA for the CDR3: TGTGCCAGCAGTCCCCAGCACAGGGCGAACACCATATATTTT.

This clonotype showed up many times. The chain uses TRBV20-1 and TRBJ2-7; D is unclear. This CDR3 has 13 amino acids. CDR1 and CDR2 from the germline V gene are DFQATT and SNEGSKA (reference sequence). Trimming removed 3 bases from V and 2 bases from J, with 11 bases in between. CDR3 sequence reads: CSARSSLTYEQYF. CDR3 nucleotide sequence: TGCAGTGCTAGGAGCAGCCTTACCTACGAGCAGTACTTC.

This clonotype has more than one count but fewer than ten. The V and J genes are TRBV29-1 and TRBJ1-3; D is undetermined. Trimming removed 5 bases at V and 0 bases at J, with 14 bases between. The CDR3 is 15 residues long. Looked up from germline, CDR1 is SQVTM and CDR2 is ANQGSEA. This CDR3 reads CSVWTTGSSGNTIYF. The DNA for the CDR3 is TGCAGCGTTTGGACGACCGGCAGCTCTGGAAACACCATATATTTT.

This clonotype was observed many times. In nucleotides, the CDR3 is TGTGCCAGCAGCTTGAAGGGTCAGGGGTTCTACACTGAAGCTTTCTTT. Amino acids: CASSLKGQGFYTEAFF. J is TRBJ1-1 and V is TRBV5-6, with D maybe TRBD1 (6 bases). The V end lost 1 base, the J end lost 3 bases, and 16 bases lay between the germline ends. Germline lookup yields CDR1 SGHDT and CDR2 YYEEEE. The CDR3 length is 16 residues.

This clonotype turned up a few times. The rearrangement uses TRBV27 and TRBJ2-3, with D hard to call. The CDR3 extends over 14 amino acids. V was shortened by 6 bases and J by 2 bases, with 12 bases between the two germline ends. Per germline, CDR1 MNHEY and CDR2 SMNVEV (reference sequence). The CDR3 nucleotides read TGTGCCAGCAGCCTCAGGAGCCACACAGATACGCAGTATTTT. This encodes CASSLRSHTDTQYF.

J is TRBJ1-1 and V is TRBV5-1; a possible D gene is TRBD1 (6 bases). This CDR3 has 14 residues. Trimming removed 4 bases from V and 3 bases from J, with 13 bases in between. Germline CDR1 SGHRS, CDR2 YFSETQ. CDR3 protein: CASSRGGADTEAFF. Written as DNA, the CDR3 is TGCGCCAGCAGCCGGGGGGGCGCGGACACTGAAGCTTTCTTT.

This clonotype was found many times. The chain couples TRBV7-6 to TRBJ2-7, with no clear D. This CDR3 region has 15 residues. The ends were cut back, 2 bases at V and 4 bases at J, with 15 bases in the middle. Per germline, CDR1 SGHVS and CDR2 FNYEAQ. This chain's CDR3 is CASSLLGLSRYEQYF. The CDR3 DNA is TGTGCCAGCAGCTTACTGGGGTTGAGCAGATACGAGCAGTACTTC.

In this sample, this clonotype turned up a few times. CDR3 region: CASSPTAQSYEQYF. The CDR3 DNA follows: TGTGCCAGCAGCCCTACGGCACAGTCCTACGAGCAGTACTTC. The chain links TRBV7-9 to TRBJ2-7; unclear D gene. V was trimmed by 5 bases and J by 1 base, leaving 12 bases between them. Germline-derived CDR1 and CDR2 are SEHNR and FQNEAQ (reference sequence). This CDR3 comprises 14 residues.

The rearrangement uses TRBV5-1 and TRBJ2-7; D may match TRBD1 or TRBD2 (5 bases each). Germline V gene data show CDR1 as SGHRS and CDR2 as YFSETQ. V dropped 1 base and J dropped 3 bases, with 14 bases sitting between them. This CDR3 is 15 amino acids long. CDR3 bases: TGCGCCAGCAGCTTGACAGGACGGGATTACTACGAGCAGTACTTC. This gives the protein CASSLTGRDYYEQYF.

The genes are TRBV12-3 or TRBV12-4 and TRBJ2-7; 10 bases line up with TRBD2. The V gene end was trimmed by 1 base and the J gene end by 0 bases; junction bases not matched to a gene: 12. This CDR3 has 19 amino acids. This chain's CDR3 is CASSLGYDTSGVLSYEQYF. In nucleotides, the CDR3 is TGTGCCAGCAGTTTAGGTTACGACACTAGCGGGGTCCTCTCCTACGAGCAGTACTTC.

This clonotype was recorded a few times. V usage is TRBV19 and J usage is TRBJ1-5; TRBD1 matches 10 bases. V lost 5 bases, J lost 5 bases, and 9 bases stayed unmatched. There are 16 residues in the CDR3. CDR1 is LNHDA, CDR2 SQIVND, per germline (reference sequence). CDR3 sequence reads: CASSERDRGPYQPQHF. CDR3 in DNA: TGTGCCAGTAGTGAACGAGACAGGGGGCCATATCAGCCCCAGCATTTT.

This clonotype has more than one count but fewer than ten. This rearrangement joins TRBV6-2 or TRBV6-3 to TRBJ1-1; D perhaps matches TRBD1 (5 bases). The CDR3 runs 15 residues. Germline CDR1 and CDR2: MNHEY and SVGEGT. The V and J ends lost 2 bases and 4 bases respectively, with 14 bases between them. For the CDR3, the DNA is TGTGCCAGCAGTTACACCGGGACTACCGGCACTGAAGCTTTCTTT. Encoded protein: CASSYTGTTGTEAFF.

This chain links TRBV28 with TRBJ1-3; D gene ambiguous. Germline V CDR1 and CDR2: MDHEN, SYDVKM. The V gene lost 8 bases and the J gene lost 2 bases, with 7 bases spanning the gap. This CDR3 has 12 amino acids. In DNA, the CDR3 is TGTGCCAGCCGGACTCCTGGAAACACCATATATTTT. Amino acid sequence: CASRTPGNTIYF.

V is TRBV12-5 and J is TRBJ1-5; D ambiguous. Germline CDR1 LGHNT, CDR2 FRNRAP. The CDR3 is made up of 14 amino acids. V gave up 11 bases and J gave up 0 bases, with 14 bases separating them. Here the CDR3 reads CAGTGSYSNQPQHF. The DNA of the CDR3 is TGTGCTGGCACCGGCAGCTATAGCAATCAGCCCCAGCATTTT. Looking up the rest from reference TRBV12-5 and TRBJ1-5 gives the full variable domain: DARVTQTPRHKVTEMGQEVTMRCQPILGHNTVFWYRQTMMQGLELLAYFRNRAPLDDSGMPKDRFSAEMPDATLATLKIQPSEPRDSAVYFCAGTGSYSNQPQHFGDGTRLSIL.

The sample holds a few counts of this clonotype. The V and J genes are TRBV7-8 and TRBJ1-6, with TRBD1 matching 9 bases. The CDR3 sequence is 15 residues long. CDR1 is SGHVS and CDR2 is FQNEAQ in the germline V gene. The junction had 9 bases not matched to a gene; V was cut back by 6 bases and J by 9 bases. CDR3: CASRRRQGEGSPLHF. Written as DNA, the CDR3 is TGTGCCAGCAGACGAAGACAGGGGGAAGGTTCACCCCTCCACTTT. Full variable domain (outside the CDR3, taken from reference TRBV7-8 and TRBJ1-6): GAGVSQSPRYKVAKRGQDVALRCDPISGHVSLFWYQQALGQGPEFLTYFQNEAQLDKSGLPSDRFFAERPEGSVSTLKIQRTQQEDSAVYLCASRRRQGEGSPLHFGNGTRLTVT.